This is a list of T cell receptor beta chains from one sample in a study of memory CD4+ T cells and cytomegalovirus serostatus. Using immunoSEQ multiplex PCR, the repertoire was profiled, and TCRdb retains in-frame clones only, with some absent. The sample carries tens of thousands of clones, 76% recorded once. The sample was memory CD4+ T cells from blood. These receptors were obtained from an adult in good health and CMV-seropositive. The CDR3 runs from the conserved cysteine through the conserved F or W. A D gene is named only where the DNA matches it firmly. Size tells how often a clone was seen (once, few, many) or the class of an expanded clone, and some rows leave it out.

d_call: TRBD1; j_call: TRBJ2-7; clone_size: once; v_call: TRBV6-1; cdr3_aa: CASTDPDRAYEQYF; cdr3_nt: TGTGCCAGCACCGACCCGGACAGGGCCTACGAGCAGTACTTC
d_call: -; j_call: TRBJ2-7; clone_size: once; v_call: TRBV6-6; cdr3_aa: CASSPASGGSYEQYF; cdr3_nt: TGTGCCAGCAGCCCGGCAAGCGGTGGCTCCTACGAGCAGTACTTC
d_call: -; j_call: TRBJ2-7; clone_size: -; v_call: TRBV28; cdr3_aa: CASRQGKGEQYF; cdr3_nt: TGTGCCAGCAGACAGGGAAAAGGCGAGCAGTACTTC
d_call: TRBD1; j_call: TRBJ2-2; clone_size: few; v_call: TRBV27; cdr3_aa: CASSPGTGERTGELFF; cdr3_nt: TGTGCCAGCAGTCCAGGGACAGGGGAGCGCACCGGGGAGCTGTTTTTT
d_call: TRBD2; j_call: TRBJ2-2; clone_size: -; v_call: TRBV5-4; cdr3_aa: CASSIGLAGGNTGELFF; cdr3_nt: TGTGCCAGCAGCATCGGACTAGCGGGAGGTAACACCGGGGAGCTGTTTTTT
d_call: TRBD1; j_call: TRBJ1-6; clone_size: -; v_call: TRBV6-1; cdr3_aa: CASSAGTDDSPLHF; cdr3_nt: TGTGCCAGCAGTGCCGGGACAGACGATTCACCCCTCCACTTT
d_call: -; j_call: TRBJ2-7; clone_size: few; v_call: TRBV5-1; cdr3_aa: CASSSQTGSYEQYF; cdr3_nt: TGCGCCAGCAGCTCTCAGACAGGATCCTACGAGCAGTACTTC
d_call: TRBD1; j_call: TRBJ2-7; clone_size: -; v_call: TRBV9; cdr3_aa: CASSAPGQAYEQYF; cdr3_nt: TGTGCCAGCAGCGCTCCGGGACAGGCCTACGAGCAGTACTTC
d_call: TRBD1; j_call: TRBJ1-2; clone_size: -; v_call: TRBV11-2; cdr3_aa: CASSSDRDSGYTF; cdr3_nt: TGTGCCAGCAGCTCGGACAGGGATTCTGGCTACACCTTC
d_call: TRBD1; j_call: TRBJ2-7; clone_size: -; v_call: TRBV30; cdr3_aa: CAWSRDRGYEQYF; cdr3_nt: TGTGCCTGGAGTCGAGACAGGGGCTACGAGCAGTACTTC
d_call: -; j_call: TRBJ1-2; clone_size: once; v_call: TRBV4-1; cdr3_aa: CASSQAATDDGYTF; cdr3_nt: TGCGCCAGCAGCCAAGCCGCGACAGATGATGGCTACACCTTC
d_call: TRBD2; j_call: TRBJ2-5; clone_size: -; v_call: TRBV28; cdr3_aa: CASSSRLGLAEETQYF; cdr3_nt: TGTGCCAGCAGCTCACGACTGGGACTAGCGGAAGAGACCCAGTACTTC
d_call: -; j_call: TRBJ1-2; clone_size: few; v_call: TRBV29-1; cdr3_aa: CSARFSNYGYTF; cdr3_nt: TGCAGCGCGAGATTTAGCAACTATGGCTACACCTTC
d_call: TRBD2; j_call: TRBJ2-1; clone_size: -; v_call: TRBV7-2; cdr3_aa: CASSLDAGVGNEQFF; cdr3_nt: TGTGCCAGCAGTTTAGATGCGGGAGTGGGGAATGAGCAGTTCTTC
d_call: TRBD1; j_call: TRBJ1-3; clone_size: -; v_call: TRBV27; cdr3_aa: CASRGQGGNTIYF; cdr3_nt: TGTGCCAGCAGGGGACAGGGTGGAAACACCATATATTTT
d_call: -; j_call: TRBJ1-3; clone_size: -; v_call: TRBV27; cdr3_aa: CASSPISALSGNTIYF; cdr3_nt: TGTGCCAGCAGTCCCATCTCAGCTCTCTCTGGAAACACCATATATTTT
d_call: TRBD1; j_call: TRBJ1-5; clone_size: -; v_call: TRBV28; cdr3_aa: CASRDRQGNRNQPQHF; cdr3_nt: TGTGCCAGCAGAGATCGACAGGGGAATCGCAATCAGCCCCAGCATTTT
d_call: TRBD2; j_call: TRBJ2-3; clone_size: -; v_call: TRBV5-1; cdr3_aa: CASSLGSGGPGKNTQYF; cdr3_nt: TGCGCCAGCAGCTTGGGGTCGGGGGGGCCGGGGAAAAATACGCAGTATTTT
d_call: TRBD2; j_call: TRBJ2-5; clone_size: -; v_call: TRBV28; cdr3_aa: CASSFGLRLARQETQYF; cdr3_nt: TGTGCCAGCAGTTTTGGACTACGACTAGCGAGACAAGAGACCCAGTACTTC
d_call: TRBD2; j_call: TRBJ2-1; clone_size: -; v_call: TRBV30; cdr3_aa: CAWERLAEQFF; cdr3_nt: TGTGCCTGGGAGAGACTAGCCGAGCAGTTCTTC